Each of the 27 T cell receptor beta chains below was sequenced from the same sample in a study of cytotoxic CD8 clonotypes in ibrutinib-treated CLL. Generated by immunoSEQ multiplex PCR, the TCRdb table keeps only in-frame clones and is missing some. The repertoire has about 120,000 clones, 55% to 75% of them found once; the top ten carry 35% to 40%. Sequencing used PBMCs, obtained after 24 months of ibrutinib treatment. The origin of the receptors is a human donor with chronic lymphocytic leukemia.

The chain is built from TRBV5-1 and TRBJ2-7; TRBD2 aligns across 9 bases. V shed 1 base, J shed 5 bases, and the junction held 7 bases outside the gene matches. CDR1 is SGHRS, CDR2 YFSETQ, per germline. CDR3 length equals 15 residues. CDR3 sequence (DNA): TGCGCCAGCAGCTTGAACGGCGGGGGGGCCAACGAGCAGTACTTC. It specifies CASSLNGGGANEQYF.

The chain has TRBV9 and TRBJ1-1; D gene ambiguous. V was shortened by 0 bases and J by 1 base, with 22 bases between the two germline ends. Germline V CDR1 and CDR2: SGDLS, YYNGEE. CDR3 length: 19 amino acids. CDR3 sequence: CASSVAFDRWAAQNTEAFF. The DNA for the CDR3 is TGTGCCAGCAGCGTAGCCTTCGATCGGTGGGCCGCCCAGAACACTGAAGCTTTCTTT.

This clone was observed a handful of times. The chain couples TRBV30 to TRBJ1-2; 7 bases fit TRBD1. CDR1 GTSNPN and CDR2 SVGIG come from the germline V gene (reference sequence). The ends lost 7 bases at V and 9 bases at J; junction bases unmatched: 8. The CDR3 is made up of 11 amino acids. The CDR3 DNA is TGTGCCTTCCGGGACAGAGAGAGCTACACCTTC. Translated, it gives CAFRDRESYTF.

At least ten counts were recorded for this clone. The genes are TRBV29-1 and TRBJ1-2; 9 positions match TRBD1. There are 14 residues in the CDR3. V was pared by 3 bases and J by 2 bases, with 4 bases of the junction left unmatched. The germline V gene has CDR1 SQVTM and CDR2 ANQGSEA. As DNA, the CDR3 is TGCAGCGTTGACCCACAGGGGGCCAACTATGGCTACACCTTC. This translates into CSVDPQGANYGYTF.

The V call is TRBV2, the J call TRBJ1-5, with 7 bases aligning to TRBD1. The germline V gene has CDR1 SNHLY and CDR2 FYNNEI. Unmatched junction bases numbered 2, after V lost 3 bases and J lost 0 bases. The CDR3 loop spans 15 amino acids. The CDR3 region has the DNA TGTGCCAGCAGTGACAGGGGGAATAGCAATCAGCCCCAGCATTTT. Translation: CASSDRGNSNQPQHF.

This chain uses TRBV9 with TRBJ2-3; 13 nucleotides align to TRBD2. Germline-derived CDR1 and CDR2 are SGDLS and YYNGEE. The CDR3 extends over 16 amino acids. J lost 6 bases, V lost 3 bases, and 7 bases had no gene match. The CDR3 DNA sequence: TGTGCCAGCAGCGAGGGACTAGCGGGGAGGTGGGATACGCAGTATTTT. This encodes CASSEGLAGRWDTQYF.

In its sample, this clone was seen a few times. J is TRBJ1-5 and V is TRBV15; D is perhaps TRBD1 (5 bases). The CDR3 is 15 residues long. CDR1 is LNHNV, CDR2 YYDKDF, per germline (reference sequence). V dropped 1 base and J dropped 2 bases, with 9 bases sitting between them. The CDR3 region is CATSRAREGNQPQHF. The CDR3 DNA reads TGTGCCACCAGCAGAGCCAGGGAGGGCAATCAGCCCCAGCATTTT.

V gene TRBV30 combines with J gene TRBJ1-6, with a possible D match to TRBD1 (6 bases). The V end lost 5 bases, the J end lost 7 bases, and 15 bases lay between the germline ends. From germline, CDR1 is GTSNPN and CDR2 SVGIG (reference sequence). This CDR3 is 14 amino acids long. This CDR3 is CAWGGGGPNSPLHF. The CDR3 DNA follows: TGTGCCTGGGGAGGTGGGGGGCCAAATTCACCCCTCCACTTT. Full variable domain (missing parts from reference TRBV30 and TRBJ1-6): SQTIHQWPATLVQPVGSPLSLECTVEGTSNPNLYWYRQAAGRGLQLLFYSVGIGQISSEVPQNLSASRPQDRQFILSSKKLLLSDSGFYLCAWGGGGPNSPLHFGNGTRLTVT.

This clone has just a few counts. The chain employs TRBV7-6 and TRBJ1-2; no definite D call. Per germline, CDR1 SGHVS and CDR2 FNYEAQ. Between the trimmed V and J ends, which lost 5 bases and 5 bases, there was a span of 12 bases. The CDR3 contains 13 residues. CDR3 amino acids: CASSHPGTYGYTF. CDR3 DNA sequence: TGTGCCAGCAGCCACCCGGGAACTTATGGCTACACCTTC. The whole variable domain, filled in from reference TRBV7-6 and TRBJ1-2, reads GAGVSQSPRYKVTKRGQDVALRCDPISGHVSLYWYRQALGQGPEFLTYFNYEAQQDKSGLPNDRFSAERPEGSISTLTIQRTEQRDSAMYRCASSHPGTYGYTFGSGTRLTVV.

The chain is built from TRBV30 and TRBJ1-5; D call uncertain. The CDR3 extends over 16 amino acids. Germline V CDR1 and CDR2: GTSNPN, SVGIG (reference sequence). V was cut by 2 bases and J by 0 bases, with 14 bases left in between. CDR3 region: CAWSPKVDYSNQPQHF. The CDR3 DNA reads as TGTGCCTGGAGTCCTAAAGTCGACTATAGCAATCAGCCCCAGCATTTT. The full variable domain, its missing parts supplied by reference TRBV30 and TRBJ1-5, is SQTIHQWPATLVQPVGSPLSLECTVEGTSNPNLYWYRQAAGRGLQLLFYSVGIGQISSEVPQNLSASRPQDRQFILSSKKLLLSDSGFYLCAWSPKVDYSNQPQHFGDGTRLSIL.

This clone came up a few times. The V gene is TRBV9, the J gene TRBJ2-7; D not resolved. Germline V gives CDR1 SGDLS, CDR2 YYNGEE. The length of the CDR3 is 14 residues. V lost 0 bases, J lost 2 bases, and 9 bases lay in between. CDR3 in DNA: TGTGCCAGCAGCGTAGGTATAGGGACCTACGAGCAGTACTTC. Amino acids: CASSVGIGTYEQYF.

This clone was seen only a few times. The chain joins TRBV2 to TRBJ2-7; D is ambiguous. The length of the CDR3 is 15 residues. V lost 6 bases, J lost 5 bases, and 20 bases lay in between. From germline, CDR1 is SNHLY and CDR2 FYNNEI. CDR3 in DNA: TGTGCCAGCAGGCCTAGGCAGGTAATGGGCCACGAGCAGTACTTC. Amino acids: CASRPRQVMGHEQYF.

The chain couples TRBV7-9 to TRBJ2-1; 8 positions agree with TRBD1. CDR1 is SEHNR, CDR2 FQNEAQ, per germline (reference sequence). This CDR3 contains 15 residues. Germline trimming cut 1 base from V and 8 bases from J; bases unmatched to any gene: 7. The CDR3 nucleotides are TGTGCCAGCAGCTTAGGGGCAGGGGGCATGGATGAGCAGTTCTTC. It translates to CASSLGAGGMDEQFF.

V usage is TRBV5-1 and J usage is TRBJ1-6; the match to TRBD1 covers 7 bases. The V gene end was trimmed by 3 bases and the J gene end by 5 bases; junction bases not matched to a gene: 2. This CDR3 comprises 14 residues. The germline gives CDR1 SGHRS, CDR2 YFSETQ. The CDR3 bases are TGCGCCAGCAGCTATGGACAGGATAATTCACCCCTCCACTTT. Protein sequence: CASSYGQDNSPLHF.

The rearrangement uses TRBV14 and TRBJ2-7, with 8 bases identical to TRBD1. V was clipped by 4 bases and J by 1 base; unmatched bases: 6. There are 15 residues in the CDR3. Looked up from germline, CDR1 is SGHDN and CDR2 is FVKESK. The DNA of the CDR3 is TGTGCCAGCAGCCTTCTGGGGACAGGTTCCTACGAGCAGTACTTC. Amino acid sequence: CASSLLGTGSYEQYF.

The chain links TRBV7-9 to TRBJ2-1; TRBD2 might be the D (7 bases). Looked up from germline, CDR1 is SEHNR and CDR2 is FQNEAQ (reference sequence). The CDR3 has 15 amino acids. V was shortened by 5 bases and J by 10 bases, with 21 bases between the two germline ends. The CDR3 DNA reads as TGTGCCAGCAGCGCTCCGGGGGGCGCTTCGGGGGAGCAGTTCTTC. Its protein product is CASSAPGGASGEQFF.

This clone was observed a handful of times. The gene calls are TRBV19 and TRBJ1-4, with D unclear. The germline V gene has CDR1 LNHDA and CDR2 SQIVND (reference sequence). This CDR3 is 15 amino acids long. Trimming stripped 7 bases from V and 2 bases from J, with 14 bases between. This CDR3 is CASKMNVVTNEKLFF. The CDR3 region has the DNA TGTGCCAGTAAGATGAACGTTGTGACTAATGAAAAACTGTTTTTT.

This clone turned up a few times. The chain recombines TRBV19 with TRBJ1-2; D is unresolved. This CDR3 spans 12 amino acids. Trimming left V 4 bases short and J 2 bases short, with 5 bases between. The germline V gene has CDR1 LNHDA and CDR2 SQIVND (reference sequence). CDR3 nucleotides: TGTGCCAGTAGTACCACGAACTATGGCTACACCTTC. The encoded protein is CASSTTNYGYTF.

The chain has TRBV9 and TRBJ2-2; 10 positions agree with TRBD2. Per the germline V gene, CDR1 is SGDLS and CDR2 is YYNGEE. The CDR3 spans 15 residues. V lost 4 bases to trimming and J lost 5 bases; unmatched junction nucleotides: 5. The CDR3 DNA reads TGTGCCAGCAGCTCGACTAGCGGGCTTACCGGGGAGCTGTTTTTT. This codes for CASSSTSGLTGELFF.

The gene calls are TRBV5-1 and TRBJ1-1; D is perhaps TRBD1 (5 bases). The CDR3 is made up of 13 amino acids. Trimming pared 2 bases from V and 4 bases from J, leaving 9 bases between. Germline V gene data show CDR1 as SGHRS and CDR2 as YFSETQ. CDR3: CASSLGVGTEAFF. CDR3 bases: TGCGCCAGCAGCTTAGGGGTTGGCACTGAAGCTTTCTTT. The variable domain in full, completed from reference TRBV5-1 and TRBJ1-1, reads KAGVTQTPRYLIKTRGQQVTLSCSPISGHRSVSWYQQTPGQGLQFLFEYFSETQRNKGNFPGRFSGRQFSNSRSEMNVSTLELGDSALYLCASSLGVGTEAFFGQGTRLTVV.

V and J are TRBV9 and TRBJ1-3; possibly TRBD1 for D (5 bases). This CDR3 is built from 16 residues. V was pared by 4 bases and J by 6 bases, with 20 bases between. Germline values: CDR1 SGDLS, CDR2 YYNGEE. The CDR3 spells CASSLGAARRENTIYF. CDR3 DNA sequence: TGTGCCAGCAGCTTAGGGGCCGCAAGAAGGGAAAACACCATATATTTT.

The rearrangement uses TRBV6-5 and TRBJ2-7; 10 bases fit TRBD1. The ends lost 5 bases at V and 6 bases at J; junction bases unmatched: 10. The CDR3 runs to 15 residues. Per the germline V gene, CDR1 is MNHEY and CDR2 is SVGAGI. The CDR3 DNA follows: TGTGCCAGCAGTACTATAACGGGACAGGGGACCGAGCAGTACTTC. Amino acids: CASSTITGQGTEQYF.

The chain recombines TRBV2 with TRBJ2-3, with D maybe TRBD2 (6 bases). Per the germline V gene, CDR1 is SNHLY and CDR2 is FYNNEI. The CDR3 has 12 amino acids. V lost 7 bases and J lost 6, with 11 bases in between. CDR3: CASNGLSDTQYF. CDR3 coding DNA: TGTGCCAGCAATGGACTATCCGATACGCAGTATTTT.

This chain uses TRBV21-1 with TRBJ2-3; the D segment call TRBD1 is taken from the table without a DNA check. TRBV21-1 is assigned pseudogene status. There are 16 residues in the CDR3. CDR3: CASSKLSRLITDTQYF. The CDR3 nucleotides read TGTGCCAGCAGCAAATTGAGCAGGCTGATCACAGATACGCAGTATTTT.

The chain is built from TRBV5-1 and TRBJ2-1, with 10 nucleotides matching TRBD2. V shed 7 bases, J shed 6 bases, and the junction held 10 bases outside the gene matches. Germline V gene lookup returns CDR1 SGHRS and CDR2 YFSETQ. The CDR3 loop spans 15 amino acids. CDR3 sequence (DNA): TGCGCCAGCGGGAGTTTAGCGGGGGGTAGCAATGAGCAGTTCTTC. Translation: CASGSLAGGSNEQFF.

This clone was seen a few times. The chain is built from TRBV28 and TRBJ1-5, with a weak D call TRBD1 (5 bases). Germline V gives CDR1 MDHEN, CDR2 SYDVKM. V was pared by 4 bases and J by 0 bases, with 10 bases between. This CDR3 has 15 amino acids. CDR3 DNA: TGTGCCAGCAGTTCCGACAGCCCTAGCAATCAGCCCCAGCATTTT. This encodes CASSSDSPSNQPQHF.

This chain joins TRBV30 and TRBJ2-3; D is uncertain. The germline V gene encodes CDR1 GTSNPN and CDR2 SVGIG (reference sequence). Trimming took off 4 bases at V and 3 bases at J, with 5 bases between the two ends. This CDR3 contains 11 residues. In nucleotides, the CDR3 is TGTGCCTGGACCTCTACAGATACGCAGTATTTT. As protein: CAWTSTDTQYF. Using reference TRBV30 and TRBJ2-3 for the parts outside the CDR3, the full variable domain is SQTIHQWPATLVQPVGSPLSLECTVEGTSNPNLYWYRQAAGRGLQLLFYSVGIGQISSEVPQNLSASRPQDRQFILSSKKLLLSDSGFYLCAWTSTDTQYFGPGTRLTVL.